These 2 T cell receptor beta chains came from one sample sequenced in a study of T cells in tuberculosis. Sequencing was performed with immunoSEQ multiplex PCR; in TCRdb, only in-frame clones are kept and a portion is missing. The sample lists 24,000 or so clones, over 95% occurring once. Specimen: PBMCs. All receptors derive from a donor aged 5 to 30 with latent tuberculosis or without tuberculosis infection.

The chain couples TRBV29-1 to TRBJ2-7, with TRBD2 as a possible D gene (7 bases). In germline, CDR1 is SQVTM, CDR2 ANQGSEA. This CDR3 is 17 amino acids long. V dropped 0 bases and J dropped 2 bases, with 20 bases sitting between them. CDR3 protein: CSVEEGASGGGAYEQYF. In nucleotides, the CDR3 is TGCAGCGTTGAAGAGGGGGCTAGCGGCGGGGGAGCCTACGAGCAGTACTTC.

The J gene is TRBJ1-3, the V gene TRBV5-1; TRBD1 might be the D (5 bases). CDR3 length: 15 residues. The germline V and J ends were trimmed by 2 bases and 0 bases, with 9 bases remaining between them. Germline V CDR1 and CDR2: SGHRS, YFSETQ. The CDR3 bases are TGCGCCAGCAGCTTAGACAGATCCTCTGGAAACACCATATATTTT. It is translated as CASSLDRSSGNTIYF.